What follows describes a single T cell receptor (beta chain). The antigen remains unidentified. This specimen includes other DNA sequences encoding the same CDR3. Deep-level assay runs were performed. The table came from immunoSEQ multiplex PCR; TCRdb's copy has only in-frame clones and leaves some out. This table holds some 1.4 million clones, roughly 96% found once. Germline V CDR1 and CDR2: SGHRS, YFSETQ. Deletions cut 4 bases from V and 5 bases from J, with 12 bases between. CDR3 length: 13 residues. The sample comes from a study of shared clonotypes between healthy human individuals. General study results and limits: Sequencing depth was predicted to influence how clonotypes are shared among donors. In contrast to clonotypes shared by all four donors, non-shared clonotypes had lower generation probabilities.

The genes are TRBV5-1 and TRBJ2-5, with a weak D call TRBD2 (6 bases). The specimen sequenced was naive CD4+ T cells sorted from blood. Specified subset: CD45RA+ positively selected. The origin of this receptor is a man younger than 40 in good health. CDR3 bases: TGCGCCAGCAGCACCGGAGGAGGGGAGACCCAGTACTTC. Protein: CASSTGGGETQYF.